The entry below describes one T cell receptor (beta chain). The data were taken from a study of T cell clones after liver transplantation. The wider study: Post-transplant blood was tracked for graft-donor-reactive T cell clones identified in a pre-transplant mixed lymphocyte reaction.

TCRdb keeps only in-frame clones here, not all; method: immunoSEQ multiplex PCR. The data hold around 110,000 clones, with around nine tenths observed a single time. Unmatched junction bases numbered 2, after V lost 0 bases and J lost 4 bases. The CDR3 runs 16 residues. From germline, CDR1 is SGHNT and CDR2 YYREEE (reference sequence). V gene TRBV5-4 combines with J gene TRBJ2-5; 14 nucleotides match TRBD2. The source was CD4+ T cells from blood, collected 12 months after liver transplant. The sequence derives from a human patient who received a liver transplant. Some T cells may have come from the graft donor. DNA of the CDR3: TGTGCCAGCAGCTTGGCGGGGACTAGCGGGGGAGAGACCCAGTACTTC. Translation gives CASSLAGTSGGETQYF.